Presented here are 5 T cell receptor beta chains from one specimen sequenced in a study of vaccination effects on CD4 cells after COVID-19. Their recognized antigens are unknown. ViraFEST assay sequencing came after antigen-specific CD4+ T cells were expanded with viral peptide pools. Once cultured for under 11 days, the cells underwent separation to obtain CD4+ T cells. Two-dose BNT162b2 or mRNA-1273 vaccination was given to participants. Clones were sequenced by immunoSEQ multiplex PCR, and TCRdb holds only the in-frame ones, with some missing. The sample records roughly 55,000 clones, roughly three quarters being singletons. This material consisted of CD4+ T cells from PBMCs cultured with HCoV-OC43 spike peptides, taken after COVID-19 vaccination. As to subset: HCoV-OC43 spike overlapping peptide pool stimulation. Every receptor here comes from a human donor who received a COVID-19 vaccine.

This clone was picked up a small number of times. The chain uses TRBV7-3 and TRBJ2-1, with D perhaps TRBD1 or TRBD2 (6 bases each). The germline V gene encodes CDR1 SGHTA and CDR2 FQGTGA. The CDR3 consists of 15 residues. V was clipped by 1 base and J by 5 bases, with 12 bases between them. The CDR3, as DNA: TGTGCCAGCAGCTTAAATGTTAGGGGGGACAATGAGCAGTTCTTC. Translation: CASSLNVRGDNEQFF.

The chain has TRBV25-1 and TRBJ1-3; 11 positions agree with TRBD1. CDR1 is MGHDK, CDR2 SYGVNS, per germline. The V segment lost 2 bases and the J segment 3 bases; nucleotides outside the gene matches: 3. The CDR3 totals 16 residues. CDR3 sequence reads: CASSERTGGIGNTIYF. The CDR3 bases are TGTGCCAGCAGTGAACGGACAGGGGGCATTGGAAACACCATATATTTT.

This sequence joins TRBV5-1 and TRBJ1-1; no definite D call. The germline CDR1 and CDR2 sequences are SGHRS and YFSETQ. Trimming left V 4 bases short and J 2 bases short, with 12 bases between. The CDR3 covers 14 residues. CDR3 bases: TGCGCCAGCAGCCCCCCAGGCCCTAACACTGAAGCTTTCTTT. Amino acids: CASSPPGPNTEAFF.

DNA for the CDR3: TGTGCCTGGAGTCGCGGCCCAAGATACGAGCAGTACGTC. Residues: CAWSRGPRYEQYV. V is TRBV30 and J is TRBJ2-7, with D hard to call. This CDR3 comprises 13 residues. V was shortened by 2 bases and J by 4 bases, with 12 bases between the two germline ends. The germline CDR1 and CDR2 sequences are GTSNPN and SVGIG (reference sequence).

J is TRBJ1-6 and V is TRBV5-5; D not resolved. Trimming cost V 4 bases and J 5 bases, with 13 bases left between them. Germline CDR1 is SGHKS and CDR2 is YYEKEE (reference sequence). The CDR3 totals 15 residues. The CDR3 spells CASSMDPRNNSPLHF. CDR3 in DNA: TGTGCCAGCAGCATGGACCCGAGGAATAATTCACCCCTCCACTTT.